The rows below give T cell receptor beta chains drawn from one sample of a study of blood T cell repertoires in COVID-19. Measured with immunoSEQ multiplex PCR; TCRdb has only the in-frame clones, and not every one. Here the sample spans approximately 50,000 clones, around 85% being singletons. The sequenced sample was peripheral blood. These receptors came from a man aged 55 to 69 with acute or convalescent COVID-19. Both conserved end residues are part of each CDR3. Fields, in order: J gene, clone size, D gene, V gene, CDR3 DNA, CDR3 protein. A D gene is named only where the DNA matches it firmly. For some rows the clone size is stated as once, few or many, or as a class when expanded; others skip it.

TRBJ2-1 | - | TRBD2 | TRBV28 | TGTGCCAGCACGGGGGGAGCTATCAATGAGCAGTTCTTC | CASTGGAINEQFF
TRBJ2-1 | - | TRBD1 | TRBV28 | TGTGCCAGCAGTTCCCTGACAGGGGGCCTGGAAAATGAGCAGTTCTTC | CASSSLTGGLENEQFF
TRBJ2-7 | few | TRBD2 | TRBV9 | TGTGCCAGCAGCGAGGTCGGGATAGCGGGAGTCGAGCAGTACTTC | CASSEVGIAGVEQYF
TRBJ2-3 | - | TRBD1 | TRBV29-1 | TGCAGCGTTACAGGGGGCACCCTCACAGATACGCAGTATTTT | CSVTGGTLTDTQYF
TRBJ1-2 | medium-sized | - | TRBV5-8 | TGTGCCAGCAGCTCTAAATATGGCTACACCTTC | CASSSKYGYTF
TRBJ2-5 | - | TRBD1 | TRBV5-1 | TGCGCCAGCAGCCCCGGGACAGGGGGTTTGGAGACCCAGTACTTC | CASSPGTGGLETQYF
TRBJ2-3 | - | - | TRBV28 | TGTGCCAGCAGTTTTGGCGGGAACACAGATACGCAGTATTTT | CASSFGGNTDTQYF
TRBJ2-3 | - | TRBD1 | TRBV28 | TGTGCCAGCAGTCCACAGGGGAAGCGAGATACGCAGTATTTT | CASSPQGKRDTQYF
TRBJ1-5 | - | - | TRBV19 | TGTGCCAGTAGTCCCCAGATCGGAGCCCAGCATTTT | CASSPQIGAQHF
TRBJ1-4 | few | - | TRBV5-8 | TGTGCCAGCAGCTCGCCCCCCGGGTTCAGCAGTAGGAATGAAAAACTGTTTTTT | CASSSPPGFSSRNEKLFF
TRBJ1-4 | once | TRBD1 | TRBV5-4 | TGTGCCAGCAGCTTGGCGGGACAGGGGATGGGTAATGAAAAACTGTTTTTT | CASSLAGQGMGNEKLFF
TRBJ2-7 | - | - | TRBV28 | TGTGCCAGCAGTCGTACCTACGAGCAGTACTTC | CASSRTYEQYF
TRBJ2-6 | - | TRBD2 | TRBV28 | TGTGCCAGCAGAGGACTAGCGGCGCGTTCTGGGGCCAACGTCCTGACTTTC | CASRGLAARSGANVLTF
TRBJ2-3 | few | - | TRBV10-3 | TGTGCCATCAGTGGCCCCAGGGCCACCACAGATACGCAGTATTTT | CAISGPRATTDTQYF
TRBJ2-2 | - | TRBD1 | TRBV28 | TGTGCCAGCAGTTTATGGGGGACAGGGGCATACACCGGGGAGCTGTTTTTT | CASSLWGTGAYTGELFF
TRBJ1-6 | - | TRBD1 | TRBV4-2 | TGTGCCAGCAGCCAAGATATACAGGGGGATTCACCCCTCCACTTT | CASSQDIQGDSPLHF
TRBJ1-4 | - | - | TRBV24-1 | TGTGCCCCGGAGGGTGAGGCCCTAGAAAAACTGTTTTTT | CAPEGEALEKLFF
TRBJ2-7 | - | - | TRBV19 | TGTGCCAGTAGTATCCTACTGAGACAGTCTCCCCCCTACGAGCAGTACTTC | CASSILLRQSPPYEQYF
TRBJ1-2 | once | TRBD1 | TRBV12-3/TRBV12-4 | TGTGCCAGCACAGGGGGAATATGGGGCTACACCTTC | CASTGGIWGYTF
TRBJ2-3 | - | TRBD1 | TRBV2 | TGTGCCAGCAGTCTGGACAGGGGAGCAGATACGCAGTATTTT | CASSLDRGADTQYF
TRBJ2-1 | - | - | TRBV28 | TGTGCCAGCAGTCTCCGGCAGTTTATGCGGGAGCAGTTCTTC | CASSLRQFMREQFF
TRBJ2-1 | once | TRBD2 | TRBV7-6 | TGTGCCAGCAGCCAACCAGCGGGAGGGGTTGATGAGCAGTTCTTC | CASSQPAGGVDEQFF
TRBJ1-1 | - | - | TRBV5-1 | TGCGCCAGCAGCTTGGTGGCAGGGCAGCCGACTGAAGCTTTCTTT | CASSLVAGQPTEAFF
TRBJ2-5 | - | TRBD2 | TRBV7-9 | TGTGCCAGCACCGTGGGACTAGCGGGAGCTGAGACCCAGTACTTC | CASTVGLAGAETQYF
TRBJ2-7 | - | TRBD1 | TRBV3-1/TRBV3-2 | TGTGCCAGCAGCCACCTGGACAGGGGGCGTGACGAGCAGTACTTC | CASSHLDRGRDEQYF
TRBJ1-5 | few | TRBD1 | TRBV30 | TGTGCCTGGAGTGCAGCGACCAAAACAGGGGTCAATCAGCCCCAGCATTTT | CAWSAATKTGVNQPQHF
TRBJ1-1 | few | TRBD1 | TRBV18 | TGTGCCAGCTCACTCAGTGGACAGGAGAACACTGAAGCTTTCTTT | CASSLSGQENTEAFF
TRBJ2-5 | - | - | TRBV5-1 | TGCGCCAGCAGCGAACAACCCGGGAGTCTGGGAGAGACCCAGTACTTC | CASSEQPGSLGETQYF
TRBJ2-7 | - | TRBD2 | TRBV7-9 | TGTGCCAGCAGCCAGCCCGGACGGGCGACTAGCGGGAGCTCCTACGAGCAGTACTTC | CASSQPGRATSGSSYEQYF
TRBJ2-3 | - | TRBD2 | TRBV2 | TGTGCCAGCGGGACTAGCGGGAGCGTCGCAGATACGCAGTATTTT | CASGTSGSVADTQYF
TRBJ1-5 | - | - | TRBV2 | TGTGCCAGCAGTGTTCGGGATAAAAACAGGGATAGCAATCAGCCCCAGCATTTT | CASSVRDKNRDSNQPQHF
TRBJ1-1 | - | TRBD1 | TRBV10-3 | TGTGCCATCAGTGGACTACAGGGGGTCGCTGAAGCTTTCTTT | CAISGLQGVAEAFF
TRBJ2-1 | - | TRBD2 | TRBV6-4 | TGTGCCAGCAGTGACAACGGGCTAGCGGGAGGGGCTGAGCAGTTCTTC | CASSDNGLAGGAEQFF
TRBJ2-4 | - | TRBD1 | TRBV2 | TGTGCCAGCAGTGAATCTCAATCCTGGACAGGGAAGTCCAAAAACATTCAGTACTTC | CASSESQSWTGKSKNIQYF
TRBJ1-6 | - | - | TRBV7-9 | TGTGCCAGCAGCTTAGGACAGCTTAATTCACCCCTCCACTTT | CASSLGQLNSPLHF
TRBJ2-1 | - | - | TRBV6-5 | TGTGCCAGCAGTTACGAGGAACCAACCTACAATGAGCAGTTCTTC | CASSYEEPTYNEQFF
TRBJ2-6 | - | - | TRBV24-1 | TGTGCCACCAGTGATTCAGGGATCTCTGGGGCCAACGTCCTGACTTTC | CATSDSGISGANVLTF
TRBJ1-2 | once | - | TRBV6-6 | TGTGCCAGCAGTTACTCCGTGTCGGGCTACACCTTC | CASSYSVSGYTF
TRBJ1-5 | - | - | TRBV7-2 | TGTGCCAGCAGCTTTGGCCAGGGGAATCCCCAGCATTTT | CASSFGQGNPQHF
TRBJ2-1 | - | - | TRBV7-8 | TGTGCCAGCAGCTCAAACAGGGATGAGCAGTTCTTC | CASSSNRDEQFF
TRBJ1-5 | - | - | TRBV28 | TGTGCCAGCAGTTTACCAGGTTTTGGCAATCAGCCCCAGCATTTT | CASSLPGFGNQPQHF
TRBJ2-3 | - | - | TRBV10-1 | TGCGCCAGCAGTGACCCTTTGACAGATACGCAGTATTTT | CASSDPLTDTQYF
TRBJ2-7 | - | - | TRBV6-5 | TGTGCCAGCAGTTTCGCGGGGCAGGGTCCCTACGAGCAGTACTTC | CASSFAGQGPYEQYF
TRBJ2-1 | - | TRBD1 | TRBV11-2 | TGTGCCAGCAGCTTAGTTAGGGGACAGAACAATGAGCAGTTCTTC | CASSLVRGQNNEQFF
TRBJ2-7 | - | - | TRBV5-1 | TGCGCCAGCAGATTCAGATTTCGGGACTCCTACGAGCAGTACTTC | CASRFRFRDSYEQYF
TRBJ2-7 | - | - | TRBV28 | TGTGCCAGCAGGAACTCATTAGTCGCCTACGAGCAGTACTTC | CASRNSLVAYEQYF
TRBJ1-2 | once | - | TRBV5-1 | TGCGCCAGCAGCTTGCGTGGCGGGGGGCTTAACTATGGCTACACCTTC | CASSLRGGGLNYGYTF
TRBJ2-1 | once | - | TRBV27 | TGTGCCAGCCGGTCGCGCGCGATCCATGAGCAGTTCTTC | CASRSRAIHEQFF
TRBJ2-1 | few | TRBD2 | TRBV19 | TGTGCCAGTACCCCTCCTGGACTAGCGGGAGGGAGGAATGAGCAGTTCTTC | CASTPPGLAGGRNEQFF
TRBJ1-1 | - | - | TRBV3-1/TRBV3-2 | TGTGCCAGCAGCCCCCGTGGCGGGGAAGCTTTCTTT | CASSPRGGEAFF
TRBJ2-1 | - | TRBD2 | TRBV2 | TGTGCCAGCAGTGGGTTAGCGGGCGAGGCCTACAATGAGCAGTTCTTC | CASSGLAGEAYNEQFF
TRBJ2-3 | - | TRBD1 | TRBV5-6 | TGTGCCAGCAGCCCCCCGGGACAGGGGATAGATACGCAGTATTTT | CASSPPGQGIDTQYF
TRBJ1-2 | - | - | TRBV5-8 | TGTGCCAGCAATCCCACCGGGAGGGCCTATGGCTACACCTTC | CASNPTGRAYGYTF